The 10 T cell receptor beta chains in this list originate from one sample, sequenced in a study of cytomegalovirus exposure and HLA in healthy donors. PCR involved 60 Vbeta and 13 Jbeta primers. Here immunoSEQ multiplex PCR was the method, and the copy in TCRdb shows in-frame clones only, minus some. The sample records some 130,000 clones, 78% being singletons. Sequenced: PBMCs. These receptor sequences come from a female donor in good health and CMV-seronegative.

CDR3: CASGSGARGETQYF. The CDR3 nucleotides read TGTGCTAGTGGCTCAGGGGCACGAGGGGAGACCCAGTACTTC. This chain connects TRBV12-5 to TRBJ2-5; perhaps TRBD1 as D (6 bases). Germline CDR1 is LGHNT and CDR2 is FRNRAP. Trimming took 6 bases from V and 5 from J, leaving 16 bases between them. The CDR3 sequence is 14 residues long.

V gene TRBV10-3 combines with J gene TRBJ2-5; 11 bases agree with TRBD2. This CDR3 comprises 15 residues. J gave up 4 bases and V 6 bases, and 7 bases lay outside the gene matches. The germline CDR1 and CDR2 sequences are ENHRY and SYGVKD. This chain's CDR3 is CAISDTSGSRETQYF. In nucleotides, the CDR3 is TGTGCCATCAGCGATACTAGCGGGAGTCGAGAGACCCAGTACTTC.

J is TRBJ2-1 and V is TRBV4-3; D is possibly TRBD2 (5 bases). Germline V CDR1 and CDR2: LGHNA, YSLEER. The V end lost 3 bases, the J end lost 7 bases, and 19 bases lay between the germline ends. This CDR3 has 16 amino acids. The CDR3 reads CASSQVTSSPFNEQFF. Written as DNA, the CDR3 is TGCGCCAGCAGCCAGGTAACTAGTTCGCCCTTTAATGAGCAGTTCTTC.

This chain uses TRBV5-4 with TRBJ1-6; D perhaps matches TRBD1 (6 bases). Trimming removed 4 bases at V and 7 bases at J, with 12 bases between. Germline V gene lookup returns CDR1 SGHNT and CDR2 YYREEE (reference sequence). The CDR3 is made up of 14 amino acids. The DNA of the CDR3 is TGTGCCAGCAGCCCGGGGACAAGGAATTCACCCCTCCACTTT. Its translation: CASSPGTRNSPLHF.

The chain employs TRBV6-6 and TRBJ1-4; D not certain. The germline gives CDR1 MNHNY, CDR2 SVGAGI (reference sequence). Trimming left V 0 bases short and J 5 bases short, with 10 bases between. The CDR3 length is 15 residues. As DNA, the CDR3 is TGTGCCAGCAGTTACTCACAGTTCTTGAATGAAAAACTGTTTTTT. This translates into CASSYSQFLNEKLFF.

The V gene is TRBV7-9, the J gene TRBJ1-2; D call uncertain. The CDR3 totals 14 residues. CDR1 and CDR2 from the germline V gene are SEHNR and FQNEAQ (reference sequence). V gave up 1 base and J gave up 1 base, with 7 bases separating them. The CDR3 region has the DNA TGTGCCAGCAGCTTAGAACAGTTTAACTATGGCTACACCTTC. Its translation is CASSLEQFNYGYTF. The entire variable domain, with the rest obtained from reference TRBV7-9 and TRBJ1-2, is as follows: DTGVSQNPRHKITKRGQNVTFRCDPISEHNRLYWYRQTLGQGPEFLTYFQNEAQLEKSRLLSDRFSAERPKGSFSTLEIQRTEQGDSAMYLCASSLEQFNYGYTFGSGTRLTVV.

The chain is built from TRBV28 and TRBJ1-2; possibly TRBD1 for D (5 bases). Trimming stripped 9 bases from V and 5 bases from J, with 16 bases between. The CDR3 is 13 amino acids. Germline V gene lookup returns CDR1 MDHEN and CDR2 SYDVKM. The CDR3 sequence: CASKPGLLYGYTF. In DNA form, the CDR3 reads TGTGCCAGTAAACCGGGACTACTATATGGCTACACCTTC.

The gene calls are TRBV6-5 and TRBJ2-2, with 7 bases matching TRBD2. The CDR3 length is 14 residues. CDR1 and CDR2 from the germline V gene are MNHEY and SVGAGI. Trimming removed 6 bases from V and 4 bases from J; junction bases left unmatched: 5. CDR3 DNA sequence: TGTGCCAGCAGAAGACTAGCCGTCACCGGGGAGCTGTTTTTT. The encoded protein is CASRRLAVTGELFF.

The chain recombines TRBV7-9 with TRBJ2-1; weak D call: TRBD2 (5 bases). Germline CDR1 reads SEHNR; CDR2 reads FQNEAQ (reference sequence). Trimming left V 2 bases short and J 4 bases short, with 12 bases between. The CDR3 totals 15 residues. CDR3 in DNA: TGTGCCAGCAGCTTACTACTAGAAACATACAATGAGCAGTTCTTC. Its protein is CASSLLLETYNEQFF.

A few counts support this clone. The rearrangement links TRBV19 to TRBJ1-5, with D perhaps matching TRBD1 (5 bases). V lost 6 bases to trimming and J lost 5 bases, with 11 bases between them. CDR3 size: 13 residues. Germline V gene lookup returns CDR1 LNHDA and CDR2 SQIVND (reference sequence). The CDR3 DNA is TGTGCCAGTAGAGGGCAGGGCCATCAGCCCCAGCATTTT. This codes for CASRGQGHQPQHF.